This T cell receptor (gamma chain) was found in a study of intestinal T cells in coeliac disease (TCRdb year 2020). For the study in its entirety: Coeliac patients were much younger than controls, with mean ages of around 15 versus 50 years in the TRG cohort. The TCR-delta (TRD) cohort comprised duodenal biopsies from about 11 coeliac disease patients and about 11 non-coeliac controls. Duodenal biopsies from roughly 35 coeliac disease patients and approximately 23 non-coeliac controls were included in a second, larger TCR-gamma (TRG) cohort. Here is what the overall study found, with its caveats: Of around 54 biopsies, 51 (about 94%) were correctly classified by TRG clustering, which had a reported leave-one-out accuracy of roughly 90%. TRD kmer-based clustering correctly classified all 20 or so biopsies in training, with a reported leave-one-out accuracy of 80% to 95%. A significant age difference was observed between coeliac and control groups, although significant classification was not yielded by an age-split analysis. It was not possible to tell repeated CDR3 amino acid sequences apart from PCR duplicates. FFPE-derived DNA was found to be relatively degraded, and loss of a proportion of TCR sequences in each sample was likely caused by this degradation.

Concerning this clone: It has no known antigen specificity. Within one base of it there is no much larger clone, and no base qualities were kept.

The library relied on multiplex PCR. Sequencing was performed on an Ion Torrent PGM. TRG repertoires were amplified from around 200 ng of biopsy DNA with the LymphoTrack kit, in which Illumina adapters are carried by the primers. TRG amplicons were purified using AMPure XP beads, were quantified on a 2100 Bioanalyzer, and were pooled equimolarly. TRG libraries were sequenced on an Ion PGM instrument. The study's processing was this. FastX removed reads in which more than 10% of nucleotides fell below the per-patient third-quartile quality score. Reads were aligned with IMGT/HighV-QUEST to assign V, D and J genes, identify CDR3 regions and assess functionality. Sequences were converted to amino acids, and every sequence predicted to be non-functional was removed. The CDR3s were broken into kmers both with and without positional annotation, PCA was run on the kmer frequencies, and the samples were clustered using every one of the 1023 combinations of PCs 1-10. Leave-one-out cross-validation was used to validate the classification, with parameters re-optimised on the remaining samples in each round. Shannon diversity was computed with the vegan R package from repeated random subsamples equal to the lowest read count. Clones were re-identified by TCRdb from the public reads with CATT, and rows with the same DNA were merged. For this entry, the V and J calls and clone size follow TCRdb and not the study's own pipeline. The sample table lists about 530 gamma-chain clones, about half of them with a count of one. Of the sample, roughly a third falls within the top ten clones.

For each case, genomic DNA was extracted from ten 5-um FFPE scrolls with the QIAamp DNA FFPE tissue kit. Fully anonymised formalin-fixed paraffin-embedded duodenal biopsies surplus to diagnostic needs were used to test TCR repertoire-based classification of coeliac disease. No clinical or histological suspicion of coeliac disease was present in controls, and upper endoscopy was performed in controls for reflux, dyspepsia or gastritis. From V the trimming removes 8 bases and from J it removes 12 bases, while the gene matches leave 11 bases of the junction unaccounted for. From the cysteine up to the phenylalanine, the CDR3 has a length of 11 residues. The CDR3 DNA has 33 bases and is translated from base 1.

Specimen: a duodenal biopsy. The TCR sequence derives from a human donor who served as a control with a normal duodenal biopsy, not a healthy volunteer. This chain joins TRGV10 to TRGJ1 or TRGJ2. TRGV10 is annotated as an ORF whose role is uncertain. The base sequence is TGTGCTGCGTGGGACTCCCCTCCGAAACTCTTT. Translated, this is CAAWDSPPKLF.